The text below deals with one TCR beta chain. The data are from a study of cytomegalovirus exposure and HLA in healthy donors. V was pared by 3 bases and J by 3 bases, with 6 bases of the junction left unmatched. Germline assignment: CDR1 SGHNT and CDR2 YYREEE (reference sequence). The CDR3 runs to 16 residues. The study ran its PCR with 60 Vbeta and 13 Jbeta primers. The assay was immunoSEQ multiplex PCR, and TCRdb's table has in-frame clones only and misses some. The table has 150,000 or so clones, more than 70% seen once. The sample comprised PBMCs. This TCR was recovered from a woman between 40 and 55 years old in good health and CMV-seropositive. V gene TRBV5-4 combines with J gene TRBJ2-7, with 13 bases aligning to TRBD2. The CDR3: CASSSGGLAGNYEQYF. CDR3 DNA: TGTGCCAGCAGCTCCGGGGGACTAGCGGGAAACTACGAGCAGTACTTC.